This T cell receptor (beta chain) was captured in a study of blood T cell repertoires in COVID-19 (dated by TCRdb to the early 2020s). With respect to the entire study: Samples from collaborators originated in the United States, Italy and Spain and spanned both the acute and convalescent phases of COVID-19. A de-identified subject ID, COVID-19 status, age in years and sex were almost always included in the sample metadata. The repertoires were released in a freely available public database meant as a resource for research on the immune response to SARS-CoV-2. Deeply sampled blood TCRbeta repertoires from subjects exposed to, actively infected with, or recovered from COVID-19 were included in the dataset. The samples were drawn from the first 160 participants of the ongoing ImmuneRACE study and from over 950 subjects provided by 6 global collaborators. Where available, HLA class I and class II types were obtained from metadata supplied by the sample provider rather than from assay-based typing. The material from the prospective study consisted of cDNA or gDNA derived from T cells, B-cell-depleted T cells, or PBMCs. Results the study describes overall, beyond this receptor: The amount of clinical and demographic metadata varied by source and participant and was provided uncurated.

Whole blood was collected in K2EDTA tubes by collaborating institutions according to the institutions' own protocols. For TCRbeta analysis, collaborators shipped samples in one of three forms: frozen whole blood, isolated PBMCs, or DNA extracted from either of those sample types. TCRbeta CDR3 regions were amplified from genomic DNA by means of the immunoSEQ Assay, a bias-controlled multiplex PCR. The authors' analysis ran thus. The number of nucleated cells in each sample was estimated by amplification of reference gene primers within the assay. To quantify the absolute abundance of each unique TCRbeta CDR3 rearrangement, sequence reads were collapsed and filtered. For each sample, productive Simpson clonality was calculated by taking the square root of Simpson's diversity index across productive rearrangements. Entries here come from immuneACCESS through TCRdb and include only in-frame sequences with V and J called. Some clones fail to appear in such tables; in the studies checked, an unresolved V gene covers under half of the shortfall, and the cause of the remainder is unknown. V, J and clone size are taken as reported in that table, and D and trimming were inferred from the DNA itself. The sample data list about 74,000 clones, and around 82% of these were observed just once. Around 8% of the sample is in the top ten clones.

Turning to this clone: The specificity of this receptor is unknown. No qualities accompany the bases; no much larger clone lies one base away.

The V end loses 3 bases and the J end loses 2 bases, and a stretch of 10 bases separates them. CDR1 SGHRS and CDR2 YFSETQ were looked up in the germline V gene. The CDR3 numbers 14 residues from cysteine through phenylalanine. Here the CDR3 DNA is all that survives: 42 bases in frame from base 1. Sequenced material: peripheral blood. The receptor was isolated from a man between 45 and 60 years old with active COVID-19. The receptor chain draws on TRBV5-1 and TRBJ2-3, with the D gene too uncertain to name. The CDR3 region has the sequence CASSSLEPTDTQYF. The nucleotide sequence reads TGCGCCAGCAGCTCCCTCGAGCCCACAGATACGCAGTATTTT.